There are many counts of the clone carrying this T cell receptor beta chain. Its target is unknown. This entry is derived from a study of neurological immune-mediated disorders. Study-level results: The study phylogenetically grouped the repertoires of 18 of 34 multiple sclerosis patients into one related-CDR3 cluster, a possible signature.

The V end was cut by 3 bases, the J end by 6 bases, with 21 bases between. CDR3 length: 16 amino acids. Germline V gene lookup returns CDR1 DFQATT and CDR2 SNEGSKA (reference sequence). TCRdb fed the 5' RACE reads into MiXCR, producing one record per CDR3 protein. Of about 48,000 distinct CDR3 sequences detected, roughly 2% appear once; the ten largest clones hold roughly 2%. The sequencing sample was made of PBMCs. This rearrangement joins TRBV20-1 to TRBJ2-1; D possibly corresponds to TRBD2 (6 bases). This TCR was recovered from a middle-aged woman with multiple sclerosis. The CDR3 here is CSARPGLPTLSNEQFF. The CDR3 DNA is TGCAGTGCTAGGCCGGGACTCCCGACCCTCTCCAATGAGCAGTTCTTC.